A single sample gave rise to the 22 T cell receptor beta chains below, sequenced in a study of blood T cell repertoires in COVID-19. Measured with immunoSEQ multiplex PCR; TCRdb has only the in-frame clones, and not every one. Seen here are approximately 300,000 clones, 84% observed once, and the top ten hold 15% to 19%. Sequencing used peripheral blood. The receptor set was obtained from a person aged 70 to 85 with COVID-19, enrolled during active disease.

The chain is built from TRBV7-3 and TRBJ2-2; D is possibly TRBD1 (5 bases). From germline, CDR1 is SGHTA and CDR2 FQGTGA. V was clipped by 0 bases and J by 7 bases, with 6 bases between them. CDR3 length: 13 residues. CDR3 sequence reads: CASSLTQGGELFF. CDR3 DNA sequence: TGTGCCAGCAGCTTAACCCAGGGCGGGGAGCTGTTTTTT.

The chain uses TRBV5-6 and TRBJ2-3; D is unclear. The V and J ends lost 4 bases and 2 bases respectively, with 8 bases between them. Germline V gene data show CDR1 as SGHDT and CDR2 as YYEEEE. The CDR3 contains 13 residues. The CDR3: CASSHQATDTQYF. Here the CDR3 DNA reads TGTGCCAGCAGCCATCAGGCCACAGATACGCAGTATTTT.

The rearrangement uses TRBV10-3 and TRBJ1-6; possibly TRBD1 for D (5 bases). The germline V gene encodes CDR1 ENHRY and CDR2 SYGVKD. The germline V and J ends were trimmed by 5 bases and 10 bases, with 12 bases remaining between them. The CDR3 covers 13 residues. CDR3 DNA sequence: TGTGCCATCAGTCGCGGGACTTGGTCACCCCTCCACTTT. It codes for CAISRGTWSPLHF.

This clone was seen a handful of times. The gene calls are TRBV24-1 and TRBJ2-3, with 8 bases identical to TRBD2. The CDR3 is made up of 13 amino acids. V was pared by 9 bases and J by 5 bases, with 6 bases of the junction left unmatched. Germline V lookup: CDR1 KGHDR, CDR2 SFDVKD. The DNA of the CDR3 is TGTGCCACCTCTCCGGGAGGGAGAGATACGCAGTATTTT. Translated: CATSPGGRDTQYF.

This clone was seen a few times. V is TRBV6-5 and J is TRBJ2-7; 7 nucleotides agree with TRBD1. This CDR3 has 16 amino acids. Per germline, CDR1 MNHEY and CDR2 SVGAGI. The V segment lost 2 bases and the J segment 4 bases; nucleotides outside the gene matches: 11. CDR3 loop: CASSYEGGMGAYEQYF. The CDR3 region has the DNA TGTGCCAGCAGTTACGAAGGGGGCATGGGGGCTTACGAGCAGTACTTC.

This clone has more than one count but fewer than ten. The chain employs TRBV18 and TRBJ1-4; no firm D call. Germline CDR1 and CDR2: KGHSH and LQKENI. CDR3 size: 13 residues. V lost 8 bases to trimming and J lost 0 bases, with 7 bases between them. The CDR3 DNA is TGTGCCAGCACCACAGCAACTAATGAAAAACTGTTTTTT. Translation: CASTTATNEKLFF. Filled out from reference TRBV18 and TRBJ1-4, the complete variable domain reads NAGVMQNPRHLVRRRGQEARLRCSPMKGHSHVYWYRQLPEEGLKFMVYLQKENIIDESGMPKERFSAEFPKEGPSILRIQQVVRGDSAAYFCASTTATNEKLFFGSGTQLSVL.

This clone was found once. The chain links TRBV30 to TRBJ2-7; D remains ambiguous. Trimming pared 5 bases from V and 5 bases from J, leaving 16 bases between. Germline lookup yields CDR1 GTSNPN and CDR2 SVGIG (reference sequence). The CDR3 covers 13 residues. CDR3 nucleotide sequence: TGTGCCTGGGCCCCCAGCGAACGCGACGAGCAGTACTTC. It translates to CAWAPSERDEQYF.

The rearrangement links TRBV27 to TRBJ1-2, with D perhaps matching TRBD1 (5 bases). Germline V gene sequence: CDR1 MNHEY, CDR2 SMNVEV (reference sequence). Trimming removed 5 bases at V and 0 bases at J, with 10 bases between. The CDR3 is 14 residues long. The CDR3 protein is CASSLQGSNYGYTF. The CDR3, as DNA: TGTGCCAGCAGTCTTCAGGGTTCTAACTATGGCTACACCTTC.

This chain joins TRBV29-1 and TRBJ2-7, with 10 bases that match TRBD1. The CDR3 is made up of 12 amino acids. CDR1 and CDR2 from the germline V gene are SQVTM and ANQGSEA. The V gene end was trimmed by 7 bases and the J gene end by 7 bases; junction bases not matched to a gene: 7. CDR3: CSGGTGVQEQYF. CDR3 bases: TGCAGCGGGGGGACAGGGGTCCAGGAGCAGTACTTC.

V gene TRBV6-2 or TRBV6-3 combines with J gene TRBJ1-5; D uncertain. The CDR3 has 14 amino acids. CDR1 and CDR2 (germline): MNHEY, SVGEGT. Trimming pared 5 bases from V and 4 bases from J, leaving 12 bases between. The CDR3 coding sequence is TGTGCCAGCAGTGGGAGCTTCCCGAATCAGCCCCAGCATTTT. This encodes CASSGSFPNQPQHF.

The chain carries TRBV19 and TRBJ2-4; D possibly corresponds to TRBD1 (6 bases). The germline V gene has CDR1 LNHDA and CDR2 SQIVND (reference sequence). Trimming removed 5 bases at V and 0 bases at J, with 23 bases between. The length of the CDR3 is 19 residues. CDR3 protein: CASSEKQGMVPLAKNIQYF. For the CDR3, the DNA is TGTGCCAGTAGTGAGAAGCAGGGGATGGTCCCTTTAGCCAAAAACATTCAGTACTTC.

The chain carries TRBV2 and TRBJ2-3; 16 nucleotides agree with TRBD2. Germline CDR1 and CDR2: SNHLY and FYNNEI. Germline trimming cut 8 bases from V and 7 bases from J; bases unmatched to any gene: 6. The CDR3 has 15 amino acids. Written as DNA, the CDR3 is TGTGCCAGCCATGGGACTAGCGGGAGGGGTAATACGCAGTATTTT. It codes for CASHGTSGRGNTQYF.

The V and J genes are TRBV6-5 and TRBJ2-5; D gene ambiguous. Germline V gives CDR1 MNHEY, CDR2 SVGAGI. V dropped 0 bases and J dropped 5 bases, with 13 bases sitting between them. The CDR3 extends over 15 amino acids. CDR3 residues: CASSYSRSVPETQYF. Written as DNA, the CDR3 is TGTGCCAGCAGTTACTCGAGGTCGGTTCCCGAGACCCAGTACTTC.

The chain joins TRBV6-5 to TRBJ1-3; D is unresolved. This CDR3 region has 15 residues. V lost 4 bases and J lost 1, with 11 bases in between. Looked up from germline, CDR1 is MNHEY and CDR2 is SVGAGI. This chain's CDR3 is CASSSKAGSGNTIYF. The CDR3 nucleotides read TGTGCCAGCAGTTCTAAAGCGGGGTCTGGAAACACCATATATTTT.

As for this clone: Other DNA variants within this sample encode the same CDR3. The chain carries TRBV19 and TRBJ2-7; 8 bases are a match to TRBD1. Per germline, CDR1 LNHDA and CDR2 SQIVND (reference sequence). The V and J ends lost 5 bases and 0 bases, in that order; junction bases with no gene match: 3. The CDR3 covers 14 residues. The CDR3 is CASSRTGSSYEQYF. DNA for the CDR3: TGTGCCAGTAGTCGGACAGGGAGCTCCTACGAGCAGTACTTC.

The V and J genes are TRBV5-5 and TRBJ2-1; TRBD2 agrees at 7 bases. Unmatched junction bases numbered 2, after V lost 0 bases and J lost 2 bases. The CDR3 loop spans 15 amino acids. The germline V gene has CDR1 SGHKS and CDR2 YYEKEE (reference sequence). DNA of the CDR3: TGTGCCAGCAGCTTGGACGGACTAGCCTACAATGAGCAGTTCTTC. Its translation: CASSLDGLAYNEQFF.

V is TRBV28 and J is TRBJ1-1, with D perhaps TRBD1 (6 bases). CDR1 is MDHEN and CDR2 is SYDVKM in the germline V gene. Trimming cost V 7 bases and J 1 base, with 13 bases left between them. The CDR3 extends over 14 amino acids. The CDR3 here is CASNGGLRNTEAFF. In nucleotides, the CDR3 is TGTGCCAGCAATGGGGGCCTAAGGAACACTGAAGCTTTCTTT.

V is TRBV7-2 and J is TRBJ2-7; 9 bases fit TRBD2. The CDR3 loop spans 18 amino acids. Germline V gene data show CDR1 as SGHTA and CDR2 as FQGNSA. Trimming took 2 bases from V and 6 from J; bases not matched to a gene: 17. The CDR3 here is CASSLLGGASGTGSEQYF. DNA of the CDR3: TGTGCCAGCAGCTTATTAGGAGGGGCTAGCGGGACGGGGAGCGAGCAGTACTTC.

This clone showed up just once. The rearrangement uses TRBV24-1 and TRBJ2-7; 10 bases map to TRBD1. Germline trimming cut 4 bases from V and 7 bases from J; bases unmatched to any gene: 12. Germline V CDR1 and CDR2: KGHDR, SFDVKD. The CDR3 runs to 16 residues. This CDR3 reads CATSEGGGQGPREQYF. CDR3 in DNA: TGTGCCACCAGTGAAGGAGGGGGACAGGGGCCGAGGGAGCAGTACTTC.

V and J are TRBV7-2 and TRBJ2-3, with TRBD2 identical over 10 bases. The CDR3 totals 15 residues. V lost 5 bases to trimming and J lost 4 bases; unmatched junction nucleotides: 6. Germline V gene lookup returns CDR1 SGHTA and CDR2 FQGNSA. The CDR3 protein is CASSTRLAGSDTQYF. The CDR3 DNA reads as TGTGCCAGCAGCACCCGACTAGCGGGCTCAGATACGCAGTATTTT.

The chain carries TRBV5-6 and TRBJ1-5; 11 bases fit TRBD1. The CDR3 length is 17 residues. Germline loops: CDR1 SGHDT, CDR2 YYEEEE. V shed 8 bases and J 5 bases; nucleotides not matched to a gene: 15. In nucleotides, the CDR3 is TGTGCCAGTAAGACCGGGGACAGGGGGTGGGAGGATCAGCCCCAGCATTTT. Its protein product is CASKTGDRGWEDQPQHF. The full variable domain, rest sourced from reference TRBV5-6 and TRBJ1-5, is DAGVTQSPTHLIKTRGQQVTLRCSPKSGHDTVSWYQQALGQGPQFIFQYYEEEERQRGNFPDRFSGHQFPNYSSELNVNALLLGDSALYLCASKTGDRGWEDQPQHFGDGTRLSIL.

The rearrangement joins TRBV27 to TRBJ2-7; D remains unclear. From germline, CDR1 is MNHEY and CDR2 SMNVEV (reference sequence). CDR3 length: 15 amino acids. V lost 3 bases, J lost 3 bases, and 15 bases lay in between. Here the CDR3 DNA reads TGTGCCAGCAGTTTTGGGTCCCCTCGGAGCTACGAGCAGTACTTC. Its protein is CASSFGSPRSYEQYF.